The clone carrying this TCR beta chain was found many times. The antigen is not known. To make TCR beta libraries, researchers used iRepertoire HTBI primers and Arm-PCR of CDR3 regions. From the multiplex PCR reads, TCRdb called clonotypes with MiXCR, one entry per CDR3 protein. This sample has some 220,000 distinct CDR3 sequences, with roughly 19% found just once. The data were obtained in a study of regulatory T cells in long-lasting Graves disease. Study observations and caveats: Persistent disease preferred TRBV28, TRBJ1-2 and TRBJ2-5; new disease, TRBV20-1 and TRBJ2-1.

The V end was cut by 5 bases, the J end by 1 base, with 12 bases between. Germline loops: CDR1 MDHEN, CDR2 SYDVKM. The CDR3 covers 14 residues. Time point specified: newly diagnosed GD, antithyroid drugs for less than 3 months. The authors made the TCR library using RNA they extracted from PBMCs. The sample was also linked to a second study, of T cells in Graves' hyperthyroidism and ophthalmopathy. That source adds: Ophthalmopathy was identified by the model a median around 6 months ahead of onset.

Source: peripheral blood mononuclear cells (PBMCs), taken at new diagnosis, from a patient treated with antithyroid drugs. This receptor was obtained from a woman under 40 with Graves disease. The gene calls are TRBV28 and TRBJ2-7, with a possible D match to TRBD2 (6 bases). CDR3 DNA: TGTGCCAGCAGTCCCCGTGGGGGGTCCTACGAGCAGTACTTC. Its protein is CASSPRGGSYEQYF.